The rows below give T cell receptor beta chains drawn from one sample of a study of blood T cell repertoires in COVID-19. The method was immunoSEQ multiplex PCR; TCRdb's version includes in-frame clones alone and lacks a portion of them. The top ten clones hold just over 15% of a sample with some 45,000 clones, over 80% of them seen once. Material for sequencing was peripheral blood. Source of these receptors: a man between 60 and 75 years old with active COVID-19. The CDR3 runs from the conserved cysteine through the conserved F or W. Fields, in order: D gene, V gene, J gene, clone size, CDR3 DNA, CDR3 protein. A D gene is named only where the DNA matches it firmly. A row's size may be missing; if present it is once, few, many or a size class.

D: TRBD2; V: TRBV6-6; J: TRBJ2-7; size: few; DNA: TGTGCCAGCAGTCAAGACCCGGGAGGGCCCCACGAGCAGTACTTC; CDR3: CASSQDPGGPHEQYF
D: .; V: TRBV5-6; J: TRBJ1-4; size: .; DNA: TGTGCCAGCAGCCACGGGGGGCTTGCAACTAATGAAAAACTGTTTTTT; CDR3: CASSHGGLATNEKLFF
D: TRBD1; V: TRBV27; J: TRBJ2-5; size: .; DNA: TGTGCCAGCAGTCCCCGGGACAGGGGGCCGGAGACCCAGTACTTC; CDR3: CASSPRDRGPETQYF
D: TRBD2; V: TRBV7-2; J: TRBJ2-2; size: few; DNA: TGTGCCAGCAGCCAGGGTAGCGGGGGGAAAACCGGGGAGCTGTTTTTT; CDR3: CASSQGSGGKTGELFF
D: .; V: TRBV21-1; J: TRBJ1-1; size: .; DNA: TGTGCCAGCAGCGGCAGAGGTGATGAAGACACTGAAGCTTTCTTT; CDR3: CASSGRGDEDTEAFF
D: TRBD2; V: TRBV14; J: TRBJ2-7; size: .; DNA: TGTGCCAGCAGCCAAGGAGCGGGAGGCGAGCAGTACTTC; CDR3: CASSQGAGGEQYF
D: TRBD1; V: TRBV7-8; J: TRBJ2-1; size: .; DNA: TGTGCCAGCAGCTCTGGGACAGGCGTCGAGAATGAGCAGTTCTTC; CDR3: CASSSGTGVENEQFF
D: TRBD1; V: TRBV29-1; J: TRBJ2-7; size: .; DNA: TGCAGCGTTGAAAATATGGCCGGGACAGGGGGCGACGAGCAGTACTTC; CDR3: CSVENMAGTGGDEQYF
D: .; V: TRBV2; J: TRBJ1-5; size: .; DNA: TGTGCCAGCAGTGTTGGGCGTCCGGGGAATCAGCCCCAGCATTTT; CDR3: CASSVGRPGNQPQHF
D: TRBD2; V: TRBV7-9; J: TRBJ2-5; size: .; DNA: TGTGCCAGCAGAATCGGGACTAGCGGGTTCCAAGAGACCCAGTACTTC; CDR3: CASRIGTSGFQETQYF
D: TRBD1; V: TRBV28; J: TRBJ2-7; size: few; DNA: TGTGCCAGCAGTTCCCGACAGGGGAAACGCGAGCAGTACTTC; CDR3: CASSSRQGKREQYF
D: .; V: TRBV19; J: TRBJ1-4; size: .; DNA: TGTGCCAGTAGTATATCGGGTAATGAAAAACTGTTTTTT; CDR3: CASSISGNEKLFF
D: TRBD1; V: TRBV5-8; J: TRBJ2-5; size: .; DNA: TGTGCCAGCAGCTTTGGGACAGCAAAACTCGGGACCCAGTACTTC; CDR3: CASSFGTAKLGTQYF
D: TRBD1; V: TRBV7-9; J: TRBJ2-2; size: .; DNA: TGTGCCAGCAGCACCGGACAGGGTAGGAACACCGGGGAGCTGTTTTTT; CDR3: CASSTGQGRNTGELFF
D: .; V: TRBV7-2; J: TRBJ1-3; size: .; DNA: TGTGCCAGCAGCTCACGGACAGAAAGGGTTGCGAGCAACACCATATATTTT; CDR3: CASSSRTERVASNTIYF
D: TRBD2; V: TRBV19; J: TRBJ2-5; size: once; DNA: TGTGCCAGTAGTATCAACGGCGGGGGGCGGGAGACCCAGTACTTC; CDR3: CASSINGGGRETQYF
D: TRBD1; V: TRBV28; J: TRBJ1-1; size: .; DNA: TGTGCCAGCAGTTTACAGGGGGGAGTCACTGAAGCTTTCTTT; CDR3: CASSLQGGVTEAFF
D: .; V: TRBV6-5; J: TRBJ2-1; size: .; DNA: TGTGCCAGCAGTTACGGTAAAGTCACTAGCCCCAATGAGCAGTTCTTC; CDR3: CASSYGKVTSPNEQFF
D: .; V: TRBV24-1; J: TRBJ2-3; size: .; DNA: TGTGCCACCAGTGATTCAAGCGCAGGGGCCCATACGCAGTATTTT; CDR3: CATSDSSAGAHTQYF
D: .; V: TRBV29-1; J: TRBJ1-2; size: .; DNA: TGCAGCGTTCGGGAGGATGGCTACACCTTC; CDR3: CSVREDGYTF
D: TRBD1; V: TRBV6-2/TRBV6-3; J: TRBJ2-7; size: .; DNA: TGTGCCAGCAGTTACCCGGAGGGACAGGGGGCGTGGCACGAGCAGTACTTC; CDR3: CASSYPEGQGAWHEQYF
D: .; V: TRBV5-1; J: TRBJ1-2; size: .; DNA: TGCGCCAGCAGCTTGGCACAGGGAAGGGGGTATGGCTACACCTTC; CDR3: CASSLAQGRGYGYTF
D: .; V: TRBV5-4; J: TRBJ2-3; size: .; DNA: TGTGCCAGCAGCTTGGATCAGCGGGCCACAGATACGCAGTATTTT; CDR3: CASSLDQRATDTQYF
D: .; V: TRBV10-3; J: TRBJ1-2; size: once; DNA: TGTGCCATCAGTCGTGATCGGGGCTACACCTTC; CDR3: CAISRDRGYTF
D: .; V: TRBV7-2; J: TRBJ1-5; size: once; DNA: TGTGCCAGCAGCTCCGGGGGAAGTAGCAATCAGCCCCAGCATTTT; CDR3: CASSSGGSSNQPQHF
D: TRBD2; V: TRBV7-8; J: TRBJ2-3; size: .; DNA: TGTGCCAGCAGTACAACTAGCGGGAGAACCGATACGCAGTATTTT; CDR3: CASSTTSGRTDTQYF
D: .; V: TRBV7-2; J: TRBJ1-1; size: .; DNA: TGTGCCAGCAGTTTATCGATTTCCGGGACAGAAGCTTTCTTT; CDR3: CASSLSISGTEAFF
D: .; V: TRBV2; J: TRBJ1-1; size: .; DNA: TGTGCCAGCAGTGAGTCCTGGGGGCGCGGGAACACTGAAGCTTTCTTT; CDR3: CASSESWGRGNTEAFF
D: TRBD1; V: TRBV7-9; J: TRBJ2-5; size: .; DNA: TGTGCCAGCAGCTCCGGGACAGGGTGGGAGACCCAGTACTTC; CDR3: CASSSGTGWETQYF
D: TRBD1; V: TRBV4-1; J: TRBJ1-4; size: .; DNA: TGCGCCAGCAGCCAACGAGGACAGGGGATTTCGGAAAAACTGTTTTTT; CDR3: CASSQRGQGISEKLFF
D: .; V: TRBV19; J: TRBJ2-6; size: .; DNA: TGTGCCAGTAGTATAGGGCAGGTTAGCTCTGGGGCCAACGTCCTGACTTTC; CDR3: CASSIGQVSSGANVLTF
D: TRBD2; V: TRBV6-5; J: TRBJ2-1; size: .; DNA: TGTGCCAGCAGTAAGCCCGGGACTAGCGTAGAGCAGTTCTTC; CDR3: CASSKPGTSVEQFF
D: TRBD1; V: TRBV6-1; J: TRBJ1-6; size: few; DNA: TGTGCCAGCAGTGAGGAAGGGACAGCTGATTCACCCCTCCACTTT; CDR3: CASSEEGTADSPLHF
D: TRBD1; V: TRBV10-2; J: TRBJ1-4; size: .; DNA: TGCGCCAGCAGGGACAGGGGGCGTACTAATGAAAAACTGTTTTTT; CDR3: CASRDRGRTNEKLFF
D: .; V: TRBV28; J: TRBJ1-5; size: .; DNA: TGTGCCAGCATCGGGCCCGGGAGGGCCCAGCATTTT; CDR3: CASIGPGRAQHF
D: TRBD1; V: TRBV20-1; J: TRBJ1-1; size: once; DNA: TGCAGTGGCCCGACAGGGATTGAAGCTTTCTTT; CDR3: CSGPTGIEAFF
D: TRBD1; V: TRBV18; J: TRBJ1-1; size: .; DNA: TGTGCCAGCTGCCGGACAGGGGGCGGTCTAGGCACTGAAGCTTTCTTT; CDR3: CASCRTGGGLGTEAFF
D: TRBD1; V: TRBV18; J: TRBJ1-6; size: .; DNA: TGTGCCAGCTCACCGGGACAGGATAATTCACCCCTCCACTTT; CDR3: CASSPGQDNSPLHF
D: .; V: TRBV4-1; J: TRBJ2-3; size: .; DNA: TGCGCCAGCAGCCAGAGGGTGGGAGATACGCAGTATTTT; CDR3: CASSQRVGDTQYF
D: TRBD2; V: TRBV6-5; J: TRBJ2-1; size: .; DNA: TGTGCCAGCAGAGGGACTAGCGGCCTCAATGAGCAGTTCTTC; CDR3: CASRGTSGLNEQFF
D: TRBD1; V: TRBV9; J: TRBJ1-2; size: .; DNA: TGTGCCAGCAGTGAGGACAGGGCTATTTATGGCTACACCTTC; CDR3: CASSEDRAIYGYTF
D: TRBD1; V: TRBV7-2; J: TRBJ2-3; size: .; DNA: TGTGCCAGCAGCACCCGACAGGGAGATACGCAGTATTTT; CDR3: CASSTRQGDTQYF
D: TRBD1; V: TRBV15; J: TRBJ2-5; size: .; DNA: TGTGCCACCAGCCAATCACAGGGGGCAAGGGAGACCCAGTACTTC; CDR3: CATSQSQGARETQYF
D: TRBD1; V: TRBV7-2; J: TRBJ2-5; size: .; DNA: TGTGCCAGCAGCTTCACACCACCCGGGACAGGGGGTAGGGGGAAGACCCAGTACTTC; CDR3: CASSFTPPGTGGRGKTQYF
D: TRBD2; V: TRBV25-1; J: TRBJ2-1; size: .; DNA: TGTGCCAGCAGTGAATCTACTAGCGGGCCGTACAATGAGCAGTTCTTC; CDR3: CASSESTSGPYNEQFF
D: TRBD1; V: TRBV28; J: TRBJ1-6; size: .; DNA: TGTGCCAGCAGGGGAATCAGGGGGCGATGGGGTAATTCACCCCTCCACTTT; CDR3: CASRGIRGRWGNSPLHF
D: .; V: TRBV7-8; J: TRBJ2-7; size: .; DNA: TGTGCCAGCAGCTTAGCGCAGGGGCTACTTTACGAGCAGTACTTC; CDR3: CASSLAQGLLYEQYF
D: TRBD2; V: TRBV10-3; J: TRBJ2-7; size: .; DNA: TGTGCCACCGCCGGGACTAGCGGGAACTACGAGCAGTACTTC; CDR3: CATAGTSGNYEQYF
D: TRBD1; V: TRBV27; J: TRBJ1-6; size: .; DNA: TGTGCCAGCAGAACGGGACAGTTCAATTCACCCCTCCACTTT; CDR3: CASRTGQFNSPLHF
D: TRBD2; V: TRBV4-1; J: TRBJ2-3; size: .; DNA: TGCGCCAGCAGCCAAGAGGGACTAGCGGGGGGGCCGGCAGATACGCAGTATTTT; CDR3: CASSQEGLAGGPADTQYF